This T cell receptor (beta chain) was captured by sequencing in a study of shared clonotypes between healthy human individuals. Some clones are missing from TCRdb's copy, which holds only in-frame ones; the method was immunoSEQ multiplex PCR. The table lists nearly 1 million clones, approximately 80% of them singletons. Trimming took off 3 bases at V and 5 bases at J, with 8 bases between the two ends. Germline CDR1 reads SNHLY; CDR2 reads FYNNEI. The CDR3 has 13 amino acids. The chain carries TRBV2 and TRBJ2-1; D not certain. The TCR comes from a man younger than 35 in good health. The specimen was memory CD4+ T cells sorted from blood. Described subset: CD45RA-negative fraction. The DNA for the CDR3 is TGTGCCAGCAGTGATTGGGCGGACAATGAGCAGTTCTTC. Its protein is CASSDWADNEQFF. Drawing the rest from reference TRBV2 and TRBJ2-1, the complete variable domain is EPEVTQTPSHQVTQMGQEVILRCVPISNHLYFYWYRQILGQKVEFLVSFYNNEISEKSEIFDDQFSVERPDGSNFTLKIRSTKLEDSAMYFCASSDWADNEQFFGPGTRLTVL.